The 10 T cell receptor beta chains below all came from one sample that was sequenced in a study of response to subunit inactivated influenza vaccine. Using its own MiXCR run on the RT-PCR reads, TCRdb lists one record per CDR3 protein. This sample has about 540,000 distinct CDR3 sequences, with 20% to 25% found just once. This sample also appeared in a second study, on T cells expressing NK-cell markers. That investigation notes: cDNA encoding TCR beta was synthesized via 5'RACE template switching incorporating UMIs.

The sequencing here drew on CD4+ T cells sorted from PBMCs, taken about 13 days after vaccination. The receptors come from a man aged 50-60 years who received an inactivated influenza vaccine.

This clonotype was seen at least ten times. The chain uses TRBV5-1 and TRBJ1-5, with D perhaps TRBD1 (6 bases). The V end was cut by 4 bases, the J end by 4 bases, with 12 bases between. The CDR3 contains 14 residues. The V gene's germline CDR1 is SGHRS and CDR2 YFSETQ. CDR3 amino acids: CASSPDSLNQPQHF. The CDR3 coding sequence is TGCGCCAGCAGCCCGGACAGCCTGAATCAGCCCCAGCATTTT. The full variable domain, in which reference TRBV5-1 and TRBJ1-5 provide the parts outside the CDR3, is KAGVTQTPRYLIKTRGQQVTLSCSPISGHRSVSWYQQTPGQGLQFLFEYFSETQRNKGNFPGRFSGRQFSNSRSEMNVSTLELGDSALYLCASSPDSLNQPQHFGDGTRLSIL.

The table lists this clonotype with many counts. This chain joins TRBV7-2 and TRBJ2-3, with D possibly TRBD2 on 5 matching bases. V lost 5 bases and J lost 4, with 16 bases in between. Per the germline V gene, CDR1 is SGHTA and CDR2 is FQGNSA. CDR3 length: 15 residues. The CDR3 here is CASSRRSSSPDTQYF. The CDR3 DNA is TGTGCCAGCAGCCGAAGGTCTAGCTCCCCAGATACGCAGTATTTT.

Comment on this clonotype: Since a much larger clone is just one base distant, this may be a read error. This chain links TRBV5-1 with TRBJ2-5; tentatively, D is TRBD1 (6 bases). V was cut by 7 bases and J by 2 bases, with 18 bases left in between. The CDR3 consists of 15 residues. Per the germline V gene, CDR1 is SGHRS and CDR2 is YFSETQ. Here the CDR3 DNA reads TGCGCCAGCTGCAGAACGACAGGAAGACAAGAGACCCAGTACTTC. The encoded protein is CASCRTTGRQETQYF.

The genes are TRBV11-2 and TRBJ2-3; perhaps D is TRBD1 or TRBD2 (5 bases each). This CDR3 is 16 amino acids long. Germline-derived CDR1 and CDR2 are SGHAT and FQNNGV. With 5 bases removed from V and 3 bases from J, the gap between germline ends came to 18 bases. As DNA, the CDR3 is TGTGCCAGCAGCCACAAGGGACCTTTAGAGACAGATACGCAGTATTTT. Protein sequence: CASSHKGPLETDTQYF.

V and J are TRBV6-5 and TRBJ2-7; 11 bases line up with TRBD1. V gave up 4 bases and J gave up 6 bases; unmatched junction bases: 5. The CDR3 spans 14 residues. Germline V gives CDR1 MNHEY, CDR2 SVGAGI. CDR3 DNA sequence: TGTGCCAGCAGTTCCCGGACAGGGGGCGGCGAGCAGTACTTC. Translation gives CASSSRTGGGEQYF.

This clonotype has only a few counts. The chain is built from TRBV4-2 and TRBJ2-1; 7 bases are shared with TRBD1. The V and J ends lost 3 bases and 7 bases, in that order; junction bases with no gene match: 9. The CDR3 has 15 residues. Per the germline V gene, CDR1 is LGHNA and CDR2 is YNFKEQ. The CDR3 DNA sequence: TGTGCCAGCAGCCAGGGATGGGACAGATCTAATGAGCAGTTCTTC. This codes for CASSQGWDRSNEQFF.

This chain links TRBV15 with TRBJ2-2; a possible D gene is TRBD2 (5 bases). This CDR3 region has 13 residues. The ends were cut back, 1 base at V and 8 bases at J, with 8 bases in the middle. Per the germline V gene, CDR1 is LNHNV and CDR2 is YYDKDF (reference sequence). CDR3 nucleotide sequence: TGTGCCACCAGCAGAGGACTACTTGGGGAGCTGTTTTTT. Translation: CATSRGLLGELFF.

The chain joins TRBV4-2 to TRBJ1-1, with 8 bases identical to TRBD1. CDR1 is LGHNA and CDR2 is YNFKEQ in the germline V gene. Unmatched junction bases numbered 12, after V lost 1 base and J lost 2 bases. The CDR3 totals 18 residues. The CDR3 region is CASSQGQGWGTVNTEAFF. CDR3 nucleotides: TGTGCCAGCAGCCAAGGACAGGGGTGGGGGACAGTAAACACTGAAGCTTTCTTT.

The rearrangement links TRBV3-1 to TRBJ2-1; a weak D match, TRBD2 (5 bases). Looked up from germline, CDR1 is LGHDT and CDR2 is YNNKEL (reference sequence). Trimming shortened V by 3 bases and J by 0 bases, and 12 bases separated the two germline ends. The CDR3 covers 16 residues. DNA for the CDR3: TGTGCCAGCAGCCATTGGACTGGAAGCTCCTACAATGAGCAGTTCTTC. It yields the protein CASSHWTGSSYNEQFF.

For the CDR3, the DNA is TGTGCCAGCAGCCAAGGGCAGGGTGGAAGCCACGAGCAGTACTTC. It codes for CASSQGQGGSHEQYF. The rearrangement joins TRBV4-2 to TRBJ2-7; a weak D match, TRBD1 (5 bases). Germline V CDR1 and CDR2: LGHNA, YNFKEQ. The ends were cut back, 1 base at V and 5 bases at J, with 15 bases in the middle. The CDR3 has 15 amino acids.